The present T cell receptor beta chain was sequenced within a study of T cells after yellow fever vaccination. TCRdb reprocessed the 5' RACE reads via MiXCR and lists one record per CDR3 protein. The data contain about 320,000 distinct CDR3 sequences, approximately 4.3% of them seen just once; the ten biggest clones take up approximately 19%. This CDR3 spans 15 amino acids. Germline CDR1 is SGHTA and CDR2 is FQGNSA. The V end was cut by 1 base, the J end by 1 base, with 8 bases between. About this clonotype: Antigen unknown.

Whole-study findings and limits: Reappearance after the booster was seen for most primary-vaccination clones, at 96% CD4 and roughly 90% CD8. The secondary T-cell response peaked on day 5, not day 15, but was weaker.

The sample in question was PBMCs, obtained 15 days after the yellow fever booster vaccination. The sequence derives from a man aged 18 to 30 who received the YFV17D yellow fever vaccine. V gene TRBV7-2 combines with J gene TRBJ2-4; D is perhaps TRBD1 (6 bases). The CDR3 nucleotides read TGTGCCAGCAGCTTAGTGGGGGCGGCCAAAAACATTCAGTACTTC. Protein product: CASSLVGAAKNIQYF.